The count of the clone carrying this T cell receptor beta chain is one. These data originate in a study of blood T cell repertoires in COVID-19. Using immunoSEQ multiplex PCR, the repertoire was profiled, and TCRdb retains in-frame clones only, with some absent. The sample lists about 220,000 clones; roughly 85% were seen once. The receptor comes from a woman of 80 years or more with acute or convalescent COVID-19. The source material was peripheral blood.

The CDR3 here is CASSQEYGYTF. The CDR3, as DNA: TGTGCCAGCAGCCAGGAATATGGCTACACCTTC. The chain employs TRBV7-9 and TRBJ1-2, with D uncertain. Between the trimmed V and J ends, which lost 5 bases and 5 bases, there was a span of 6 bases. This CDR3 is built from 11 residues. CDR1 is SEHNR and CDR2 is FQNEAQ in the germline V gene (reference sequence).